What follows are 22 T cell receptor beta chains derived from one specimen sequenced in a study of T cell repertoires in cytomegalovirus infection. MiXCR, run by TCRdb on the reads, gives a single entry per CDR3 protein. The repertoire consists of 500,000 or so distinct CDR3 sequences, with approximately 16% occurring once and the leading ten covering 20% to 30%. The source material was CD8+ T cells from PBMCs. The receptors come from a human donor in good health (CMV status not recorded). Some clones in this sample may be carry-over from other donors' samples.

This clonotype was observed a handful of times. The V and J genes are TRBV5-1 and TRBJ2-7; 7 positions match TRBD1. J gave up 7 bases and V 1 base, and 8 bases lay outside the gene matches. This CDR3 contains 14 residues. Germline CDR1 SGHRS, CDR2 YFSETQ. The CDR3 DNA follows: TGCGCCAGCAGCTTGACACAGGGGTCTCGGGAGCAGTACTTC. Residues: CASSLTQGSREQYF.

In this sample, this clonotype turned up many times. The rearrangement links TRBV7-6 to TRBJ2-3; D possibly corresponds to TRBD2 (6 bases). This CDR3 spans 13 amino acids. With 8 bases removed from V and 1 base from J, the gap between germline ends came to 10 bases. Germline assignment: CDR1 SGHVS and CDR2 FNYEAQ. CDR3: CASGRGRTDTQYF. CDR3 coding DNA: TGTGCCAGCGGGCGGGGCCGCACAGATACGCAGTATTTT.

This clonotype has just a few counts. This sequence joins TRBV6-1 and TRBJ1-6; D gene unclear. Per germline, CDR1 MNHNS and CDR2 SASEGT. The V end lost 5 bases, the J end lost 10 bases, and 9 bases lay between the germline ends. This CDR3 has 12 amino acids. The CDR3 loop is CASSPARSPLHF. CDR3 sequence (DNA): TGTGCCAGCAGTCCCGCTCGGTCACCCCTCCACTTT.

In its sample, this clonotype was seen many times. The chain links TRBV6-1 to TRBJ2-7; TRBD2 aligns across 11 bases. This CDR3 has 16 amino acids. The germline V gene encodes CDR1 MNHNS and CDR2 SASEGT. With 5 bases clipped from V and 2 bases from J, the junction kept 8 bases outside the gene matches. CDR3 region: CASSPSMTSGAYEQYF. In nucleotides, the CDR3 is TGTGCCAGCAGTCCCTCTATGACTAGCGGGGCCTACGAGCAGTACTTC.

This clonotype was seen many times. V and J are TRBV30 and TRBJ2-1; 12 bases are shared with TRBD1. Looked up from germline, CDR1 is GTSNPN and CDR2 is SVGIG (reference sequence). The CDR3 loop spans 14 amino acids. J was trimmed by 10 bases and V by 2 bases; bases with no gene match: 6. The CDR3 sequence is CAWSRGQGAREQFF. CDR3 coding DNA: TGTGCCTGGAGTAGGGGACAGGGGGCGAGGGAGCAGTTCTTC.

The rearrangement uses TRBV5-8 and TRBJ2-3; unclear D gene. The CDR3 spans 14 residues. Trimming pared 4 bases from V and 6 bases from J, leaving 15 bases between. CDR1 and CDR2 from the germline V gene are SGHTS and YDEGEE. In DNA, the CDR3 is TGTGCCAGCAGCATGACCGACACCGCGGATACGCAGTATTTT. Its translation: CASSMTDTADTQYF.

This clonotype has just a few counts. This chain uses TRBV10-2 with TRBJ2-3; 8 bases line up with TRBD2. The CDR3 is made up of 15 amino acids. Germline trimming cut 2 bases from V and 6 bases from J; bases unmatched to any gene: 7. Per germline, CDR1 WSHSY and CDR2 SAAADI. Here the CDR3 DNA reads TGCGCCAGCAGTGAGACGGGGGGGGCCGTTGATACGCAGTATTTT. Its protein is CASSETGGAVDTQYF.

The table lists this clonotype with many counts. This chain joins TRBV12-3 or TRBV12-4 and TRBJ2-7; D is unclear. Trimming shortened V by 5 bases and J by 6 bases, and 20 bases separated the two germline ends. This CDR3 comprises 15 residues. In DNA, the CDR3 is TGTGCCAGCAGTGAGTATGGATTGGTGGCAGGCGAGCAGTACTTC. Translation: CASSEYGLVAGEQYF.

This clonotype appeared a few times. CDR3 nucleotide sequence: TGTGCCAGCCTGGGGGACAGGGGGGCGAACACTGAAGCTTTCTTT. Its protein product is CASLGDRGANTEAFF. The chain links TRBV6-5 to TRBJ1-1, with 11 bases that match TRBD1. The germline V gene has CDR1 MNHEY and CDR2 SVGAGI. V lost 8 bases, J lost 1 base, and 6 bases stayed unmatched. The CDR3 runs to 15 residues.

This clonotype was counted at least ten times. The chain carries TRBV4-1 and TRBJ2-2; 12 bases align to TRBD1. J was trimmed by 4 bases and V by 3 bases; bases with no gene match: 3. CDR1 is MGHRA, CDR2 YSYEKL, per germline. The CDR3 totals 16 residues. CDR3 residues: CASSHRDRGLTGELFF. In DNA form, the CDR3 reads TGCGCCAGCAGCCACCGGGACAGGGGGCTCACCGGGGAGCTGTTTTTT.

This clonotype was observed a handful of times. The CDR3 DNA follows: TGTGCCAGCAGTTCAGCACAGGGAGGTTTTAAAGATGGCTACACCTTC. It encodes CASSSAQGGFKDGYTF. This chain connects TRBV12-3 or TRBV12-4 to TRBJ1-2; tentative D call: TRBD1 (6 bases). V was pared by 4 bases and J by 6 bases, with 21 bases between. This CDR3 region has 16 residues.

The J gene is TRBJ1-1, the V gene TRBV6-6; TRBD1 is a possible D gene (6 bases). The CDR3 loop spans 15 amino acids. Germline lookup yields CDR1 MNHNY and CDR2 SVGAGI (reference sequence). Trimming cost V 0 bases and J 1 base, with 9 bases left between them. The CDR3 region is CASSYSGQSNTEAFF. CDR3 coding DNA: TGTGCCAGCAGTTACTCCGGACAGTCGAACACTGAAGCTTTCTTT.

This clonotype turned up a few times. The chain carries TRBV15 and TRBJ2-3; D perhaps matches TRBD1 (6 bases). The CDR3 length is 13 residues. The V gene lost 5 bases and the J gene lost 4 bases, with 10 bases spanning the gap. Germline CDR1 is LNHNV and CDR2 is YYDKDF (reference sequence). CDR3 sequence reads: CATSVTGPDTQYF. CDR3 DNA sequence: TGTGCCACCAGCGTTACAGGGCCAGATACGCAGTATTTT.

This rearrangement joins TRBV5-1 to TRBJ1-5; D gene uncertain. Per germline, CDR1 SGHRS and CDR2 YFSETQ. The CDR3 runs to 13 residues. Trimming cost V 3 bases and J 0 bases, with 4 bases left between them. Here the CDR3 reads CASSYNSNQPQHF. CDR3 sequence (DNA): TGCGCCAGCAGCTATAATAGCAATCAGCCCCAGCATTTT.

CDR3 DNA: TGTGCCAGCAGTTTGTGGGGGACTAGCGGGAGCTCCTACAATGAGCAGTTCTTC. Residues: CASSLWGTSGSSYNEQFF. The V call is TRBV27, the J call TRBJ2-1; 14 bases line up with TRBD2. The germline CDR1 and CDR2 sequences are MNHEY and SMNVEV (reference sequence). The V segment lost 3 bases and the J segment 0 bases; nucleotides outside the gene matches: 4. The CDR3 has 18 amino acids.

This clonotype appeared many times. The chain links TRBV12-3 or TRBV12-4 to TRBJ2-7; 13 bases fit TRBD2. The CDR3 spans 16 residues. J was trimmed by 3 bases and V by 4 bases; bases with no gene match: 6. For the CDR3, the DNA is TGTGCCAGCAGTTGGTCCGGACTAGCGGGGGACTACGAGCAGTACTTC. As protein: CASSWSGLAGDYEQYF.

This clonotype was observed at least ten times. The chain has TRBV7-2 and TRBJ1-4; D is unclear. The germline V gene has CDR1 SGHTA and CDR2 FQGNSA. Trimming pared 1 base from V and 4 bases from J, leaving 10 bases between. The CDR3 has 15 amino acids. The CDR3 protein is CASSLGYRINEKLFF. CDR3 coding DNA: TGTGCCAGCAGCTTAGGGTACAGAATTAATGAAAAACTGTTTTTT.

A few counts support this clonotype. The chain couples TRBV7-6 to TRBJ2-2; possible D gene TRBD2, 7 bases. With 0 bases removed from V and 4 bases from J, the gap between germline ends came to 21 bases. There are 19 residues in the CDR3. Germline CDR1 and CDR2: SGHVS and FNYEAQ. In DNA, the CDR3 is TGTGCCAGCAGCTTAGCGGTAGGGGGGGCCTCAGCGAGCACCGGGGAGCTGTTTTTT. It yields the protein CASSLAVGGASASTGELFF.

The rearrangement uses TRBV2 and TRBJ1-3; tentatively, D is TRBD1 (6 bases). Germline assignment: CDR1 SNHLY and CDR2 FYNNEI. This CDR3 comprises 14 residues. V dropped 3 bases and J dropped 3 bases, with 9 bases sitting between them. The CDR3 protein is CASSEAGVGNTIYF. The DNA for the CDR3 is TGTGCCAGCAGTGAGGCAGGGGTTGGAAACACCATATATTTT.

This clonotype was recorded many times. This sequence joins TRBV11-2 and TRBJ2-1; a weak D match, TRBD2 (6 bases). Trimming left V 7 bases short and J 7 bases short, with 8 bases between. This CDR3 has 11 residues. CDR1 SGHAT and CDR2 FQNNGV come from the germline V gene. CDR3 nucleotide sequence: TGTGCCAGCACAAGCGGGAATGAGCAGTTCTTC. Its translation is CASTSGNEQFF.

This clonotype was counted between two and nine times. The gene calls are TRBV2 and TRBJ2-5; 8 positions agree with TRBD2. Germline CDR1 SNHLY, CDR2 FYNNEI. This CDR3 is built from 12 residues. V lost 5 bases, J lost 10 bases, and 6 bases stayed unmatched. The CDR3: CASSSGGRGQYF. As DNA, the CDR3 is TGTGCCAGCAGTTCGGGAGGGAGGGGCCAGTACTTC.

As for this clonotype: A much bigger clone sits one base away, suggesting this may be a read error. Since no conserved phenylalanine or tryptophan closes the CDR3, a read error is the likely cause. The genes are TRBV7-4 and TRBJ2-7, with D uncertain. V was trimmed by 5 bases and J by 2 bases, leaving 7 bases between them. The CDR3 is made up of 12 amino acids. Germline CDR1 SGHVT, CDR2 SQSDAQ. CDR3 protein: CASSPTPYEQYL. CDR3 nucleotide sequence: TGTGCCAGCAGCCCTACACCCTACGAGCAGTACTTA.